The T cell receptor beta chain described here comes from a study of CD8 T cells in ankylosing spondylitis (TCRdb year 2017). In the study overall: The study set out to find disease-linked TCR variants by profiling T cell receptor beta repertoires in ankylosing spondylitis patients and healthy donors. Peripheral blood was sampled, and synovial fluid was additionally collected from ankylosing spondylitis patients. In total, the full study cohort was made up of approximately 99 healthy donors and 25 to 30 ankylosing spondylitis patients.

Trimming leaves V shorter by 7 bases and J shorter by 9 bases, with the junction holding 18 bases beyond the gene matches. The CDR3 covers 18 residues, taking in both the cysteine and the phenylalanine. Only the CDR3 DNA is retained, 54 bases long and in frame from the first base. Looking up the germline V gene yields CDR1 SGHTA and CDR2 FQGNSA. Points the paper makes about the study in general: A TCR beta motif made up of several highly homologous amino acid variants appeared to be characteristic of blood from ankylosing spondylitis patients. According to the report, matched synovial fluid samples from ankylosing spondylitis patients were significantly enriched for the disease-linked clones. The disease-linked clones had a CD8+ phenotype and were found at relatively low frequencies in peripheral blood. Some of the motif variants had been reported before in the synovial fluid and blood of reactive arthritis patients, a finding that suggests common disease-initiation mechanisms.

On this clonotype itself: The specificity of this receptor is unknown. No per-base quality is available; no much larger clone lies one base away.

Sequencing was performed on an Illumina HiSeq 2500. Quantitative 5'-RACE with molecular barcodes was used to prepare TCR beta libraries. The paper's processing steps were these. Disease-linked TCR variants were identified with a new computational method built on a probabilistic model of VDJ rearrangement. In TCRdb, the public reads were trimmed at Q25 with fastp and aligned with MiXCR, with productive beta chains retained. Each record represents a unique CDR3 protein, reported with the most common genes and DNA among its rows. The V and J calls and clone size come from TCRdb's table, not from the authors' own analysis. Recorded for this sample are hundreds of thousands of distinct CDR3 sequences; roughly 27% of them occurred a single time. About 0.9% of the sample is held by the ten biggest clonotypes.

The source is a male donor with ankylosing spondylitis. Sequencing input: blood, either unsorted or a sorted T cell fraction (not recorded which). The chain is made from TRBV7-2 and TRBJ2-2; 12 bases in the middle match TRBD1. The nucleotide sequence reads TGTGCCAGCAACCTTAGGGCCCCGGGACAGGGGGCCCGCCGGGAGCTGTTTTTT. It encodes CASNLRAPGQGARRELFF. With the portions outside the CDR3 filled from the reference TRBV7-2 and TRBJ2-2 genes, the complete variable region becomes GAGVSQSPSNKVTEKGKDVELRCDPISGHTALYWYRQSLGQGLEFLIYFQGNSAPDKSGLPSDRFSAERTGGSVSTLTIQRTQQEDSAVYLCASNLRAPGQGARRELFFGEGSRLTVL.